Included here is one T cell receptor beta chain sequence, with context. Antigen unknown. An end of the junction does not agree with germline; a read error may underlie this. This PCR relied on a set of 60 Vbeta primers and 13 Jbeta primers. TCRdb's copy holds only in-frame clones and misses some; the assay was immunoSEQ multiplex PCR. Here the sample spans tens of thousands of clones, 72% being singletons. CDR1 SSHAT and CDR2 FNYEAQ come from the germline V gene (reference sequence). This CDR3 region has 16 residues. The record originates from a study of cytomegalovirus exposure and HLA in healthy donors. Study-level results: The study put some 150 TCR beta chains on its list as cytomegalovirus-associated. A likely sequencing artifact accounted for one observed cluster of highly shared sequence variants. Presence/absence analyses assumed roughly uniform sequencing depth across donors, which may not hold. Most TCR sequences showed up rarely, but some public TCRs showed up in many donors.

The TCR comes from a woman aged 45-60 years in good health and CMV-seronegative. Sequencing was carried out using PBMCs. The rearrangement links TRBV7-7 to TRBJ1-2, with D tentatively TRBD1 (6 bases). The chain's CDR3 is CASSLAGALANYGYTF. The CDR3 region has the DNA TGTGCTAGCAGCTTAGCAGGGGCTCTAGCTAACTATGGCTACACCTTC. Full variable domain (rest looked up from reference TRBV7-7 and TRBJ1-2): GAGVSQSPRYKVTKRGQDVTLRCDPISSHATLYWYQQALGQGPEFLTYFNYEAQPDKSGLPSDRFSAERPEGSISTLTIQRTEQRDSAMYRCASSLAGALANYGYTFGSGTRLTVV.